Listed below are T cell receptor beta chains from one sample, sequenced in a study of radiotherapy plus CTLA-4 blockade in lung cancer. The table came from immunoSEQ multiplex PCR; TCRdb's copy has only in-frame clones and leaves some out. The table includes 95,000 to 150,000 clones, more than 80% detected once. Sequences were derived from peripheral blood, sampled from a patient treated with radiotherapy plus ipilimumab. The receptors originated from a human donor with non-small cell lung cancer that progressed on radiotherapy plus ipilimumab. Each CDR3 is given with its conserved first and last residue. D genes are given only for firm matches. A clone size is listed for some rows: how often the clone was seen (once, few, many), or a class if it is expanded.

j_gene | abundance | len | v_gene | d_gene | CDR3nt | CDR3aa
TRBJ1-3 | - | 15 | TRBV11-2 | - | TGTGCCAGCAGCCCCGGGGGGGGGTTCGGAAACACCATATATTTT | CASSPGGGFGNTIYF
TRBJ2-1 | - | 15 | TRBV7-9 | TRBD2 | TGTGCCAGCAGCCCGACTAGCGGGTTTTACAATGAGCAGTTCTTC | CASSPTSGFYNEQFF
TRBJ1-1 | - | 14 | TRBV30 | - | TGTGCCTGGGGACCGGAGGGGTGGAGGGCTGAAGCTTTCTTT | CAWGPEGWRAEAFF
TRBJ2-5 | - | 16 | TRBV6-6 | TRBD2 | TGTGCCAGCAGTTACCCCTCAGCGGGAGCGTCAGAGACCCAGTACTTC | CASSYPSAGASETQYF
TRBJ1-1 | - | 14 | TRBV6-5 | TRBD1 | TGTGCCAGCAGCCGGACAGGGAAGTTCACTGAAGCTTTCTTT | CASSRTGKFTEAFF
TRBJ2-7 | - | 15 | TRBV5-1 | TRBD2 | TGCGCCAGCAGCTTGGCAAGCGGGAGCTCCTACGAGCAGTACTTC | CASSLASGSSYEQYF
TRBJ2-7 | few | 14 | TRBV4-1 | - | TGCGCCAGCAGCCAACTCGAGGGCTCCTACGAGCAGTACTTC | CASSQLEGSYEQYF
TRBJ2-1 | - | 16 | TRBV6-5 | - | TGTGCCAGCAGTTACCACGCGGGTTCGTTCGGGAGTGAGCAGTTCTTC | CASSYHAGSFGSEQFF
TRBJ2-1 | - | 11 | TRBV29-1 | - | TGCAGCTCCTCTCTCGGGAATGAGCAGTTCTTC | CSSSLGNEQFF
TRBJ2-4 | - | 17 | TRBV2 | TRBD2 | TGTGCCAGCAGTGCTAGCGGGAGAGGGGGCGCCAAAAACATTCAGTACTTC | CASSASGRGGAKNIQYF
TRBJ2-1 | - | 16 | TRBV27 | TRBD2 | TGTGCCAGCCGCCCCGCGGGAGCGGGAGGTGGGAATGAGCAGTTCTTC | CASRPAGAGGGNEQFF
TRBJ1-2 | - | 14 | TRBV27 | - | TGTGCCAGCAGTTTAGGGAAAGCTAACTATGGCTACACCTTC | CASSLGKANYGYTF
TRBJ2-3 | - | 14 | TRBV5-1 | - | TGCGCCAGCAGTTCCCGGGACGGGACAGATACGCAGTATTTT | CASSSRDGTDTQYF
TRBJ2-7 | - | 12 | TRBV5-3 | - | TGTGCCAGAAGCTTGGGTCGGGGGGAGCAGTACTTC | CARSLGRGEQYF
TRBJ2-5 | once | 15 | TRBV29-1 | TRBD2 | TGCAGCGTTGAGGGGGGACTAGCGACTCAAGAGACCCAGTACTTC | CSVEGGLATQETQYF
TRBJ2-7 | - | 13 | TRBV5-1 | TRBD1 | TGCGCCAGCAGCTTGACAGGGGGCTACGAGCAGTACTTC | CASSLTGGYEQYF
TRBJ1-2 | once | 11 | TRBV2 | - | TGTGCCAGCAGTGAAGGTCAAATTGGCACCTTC | CASSEGQIGTF
TRBJ1-2 | - | 13 | TRBV5-1 | - | TGCGCCAGCAGCCCTCTGGGGGTCTATGGCTACACCTTC | CASSPLGVYGYTF
TRBJ2-5 | once | 13 | TRBV7-9 | - | TGTGCCAGCGCCGGACAGTCCTTTGAGACCCAGTACTTC | CASAGQSFETQYF
TRBJ2-2 | - | 18 | TRBV7-9 | TRBD1 | TGTGCCAGCAGCTTAGATTGGGAACGGGACAGGTACACCGGGGAGCTGTTTTTT | CASSLDWERDRYTGELFF
TRBJ2-5 | - | 11 | TRBV2 | - | TGTGCCAGCAGTGTTCAAGAGACCCAGTACTTC | CASSVQETQYF
TRBJ2-7 | few | 14 | TRBV6-6 | TRBD2 | TGTGCCAGCAGTTTGACTAGCGGGTTATACGAGCAGTACTTC | CASSLTSGLYEQYF
TRBJ2-1 | - | 16 | TRBV7-9 | TRBD2 | TGTGCCAGCAGCTGGAGGGTGAGCGGGAGTGGCCATGAGCAGTTCTTC | CASSWRVSGSGHEQFF
TRBJ2-1 | - | 19 | TRBV4-1 | - | TGCGCCAGCAGCCAAGACCAAACCAAAGCGGATAAGCCCCACAATGAGCAGTTCTTC | CASSQDQTKADKPHNEQFF
TRBJ2-5 | - | 14 | TRBV29-1 | - | TGCAGCGTTGACCCCCTGGGGGGTTGGGAGACCCAGTACTTC | CSVDPLGGWETQYF
TRBJ2-7 | - | 14 | TRBV6-1 | - | TGTGCCAGCAGTGAAGGGGCCTGGCGCTACGAGCAGTACTTC | CASSEGAWRYEQYF
TRBJ2-7 | - | 18 | TRBV11-2 | TRBD2 | TGTGCCAGCAGCTTAGATGCCGGGACTAGCGGGAGGTCCTACGAGCAGTACTTC | CASSLDAGTSGRSYEQYF
TRBJ2-7 | - | 12 | TRBV4-1 | - | TGCGCCAGCAGCCAAGGGTTTTCCGAGCAGTACTTC | CASSQGFSEQYF
TRBJ2-7 | - | 13 | TRBV5-4 | TRBD1 | TGTGCCAGCAACGCGGGACAGGGATACGAGCAGTACTTC | CASNAGQGYEQYF
TRBJ2-1 | - | 12 | TRBV5-6 | - | TGTGCCAGCAGCTTGTTCAACAATGAGCAGTTCTTC | CASSLFNNEQFF
TRBJ2-5 | - | 16 | TRBV30 | TRBD2 | TGTGCCTGGAGTAAAGGGGTGCTAGCGGGAGCTGAGACCCAGTACTTC | CAWSKGVLAGAETQYF
TRBJ1-4 | - | 14 | TRBV27 | TRBD1 | TGTGCCAGCGGACAGGGTGGTCTTGATGAAAAACTGTTTTTT | CASGQGGLDEKLFF
TRBJ1-1 | - | 17 | TRBV19 | - | TGTGCCAGTACTCTAGCCGGGCCCCCCTCGAGGAACACTGAAGCTTTCTTT | CASTLAGPPSRNTEAFF
TRBJ2-7 | - | 16 | TRBV13 | - | TGTGCCAGCAGCCAGGAACGAGCAGGGTTTTCCTACGAGCAGTACTTC | CASSQERAGFSYEQYF
TRBJ2-7 | - | 14 | TRBV6-1 | TRBD1 | TGTGCCAGCAGTTATGGGACAGGCCGCTACGAGCAGTACTTC | CASSYGTGRYEQYF
TRBJ2-6 | - | 18 | TRBV7-9 | - | TGTGCCAGCAGCTTAGAGGGTCTTACCCTCTCTGGGGCCAACGTCCTGACTTTC | CASSLEGLTLSGANVLTF
TRBJ1-4 | - | 14 | TRBV2 | - | TGTGCCAGCAGTGACTTGGCCATGGGGGAAAAACTGTTTTTT | CASSDLAMGEKLFF
TRBJ2-7 | - | 16 | TRBV9 | - | TGTGCCAGCAGCGTAGACGGAGGGGGGCTTCGAGTCGAGCAGTACTTC | CASSVDGGGLRVEQYF
TRBJ1-1 | - | 15 | TRBV27 | - | TGTGCCAGCAGTCCCCAGGACAGTTACAACACTGAAGCTTTCTTT | CASSPQDSYNTEAFF
TRBJ1-1 | - | 18 | TRBV4-1 | - | TGCGCCAGCAGCCACCCCTCCCGTGAGGGGCAGAAGAACACTGAAGCTTTCTTT | CASSHPSREGQKNTEAFF
TRBJ1-1 | - | 14 | TRBV10-1 | - | TGCGCCAGCAGTGATGGGACAAAGAACACTGAAGCTTTCTTT | CASSDGTKNTEAFF
TRBJ2-7 | - | 12 | TRBV30 | TRBD1 | TGTGCCTCCCGGACAGGGACCTACGAGCAGTACTTC | CASRTGTYEQYF
TRBJ2-5 | - | 15 | TRBV7-6 | TRBD2 | TGTGCCAGCAGCTCCTTAGCGGGAGGGCAAGAGACCCAGTACTTC | CASSSLAGGQETQYF
TRBJ2-1 | - | 12 | TRBV10-3 | - | TGTGCCACTGGGGGACTTAACAATGAGCAGTTCTTC | CATGGLNNEQFF
TRBJ2-7 | - | 19 | TRBV7-2 | - | TGTGCCAGCAGCTCTAGGGTAGGCCTAGCAAGCAAGAGCGGATACGAGCAGTACTTC | CASSSRVGLASKSGYEQYF
TRBJ2-7 | - | 14 | TRBV9 | - | TGTGCCACCGCCGCTGACCTGAAACGTTACGAGCAGTACTTC | CATAADLKRYEQYF
TRBJ2-2 | - | 19 | TRBV7-9 | - | TGTGCCACCAACTTCTTTAGCGGATCCGTCCCTTTTTTGAGCGGGGAGCTGTTTTTT | CATNFFSGSVPFLSGELFF
TRBJ1-2 | once | 15 | TRBV11-2 | TRBD1 | TGTGCCAGCAGCTATCGGGACAGGGGAACCTATGGCTACACCTTC | CASSYRDRGTYGYTF
TRBJ2-3 | - | 16 | TRBV13 | TRBD2 | TGTGCCAGCAGCTTTCCGGTGCGGGGGAACACAGATACGCAGTATTTT | CASSFPVRGNTDTQYF
TRBJ1-2 | - | 14 | TRBV7-9 | - | TGTGCCAGCAGCTTAGATGTTGCGATCTATGGCTACACCTTC | CASSLDVAIYGYTF
TRBJ2-1 | - | 14 | TRBV4-1 | - | TGCGCCAGCAGCCTGCGTTTGGGCGGTGGGGAGCAGTTCTTC | CASSLRLGGGEQFF
TRBJ1-4 | - | 16 | TRBV7-8 | - | TGTGCCAGCAGCTTTACGGACCGCGTTCAGAATGAAAAACTGTTTTTT | CASSFTDRVQNEKLFF
TRBJ1-1 | - | 12 | TRBV30 | - | TGTGCCTGGAGCGAATACCCGACTGAAGCTTTCTTT | CAWSEYPTEAFF
TRBJ1-2 | - | 13 | TRBV6-4 | TRBD1 | TGTGCCAGCGGCGGACAGGGGCCCTATGGCTACACCTTC | CASGGQGPYGYTF
TRBJ2-7 | once | 13 | TRBV6-1 | TRBD1 | TGTGCCAGCAGGGACAGGCCGGTTTACGAGCAGTACTTC | CASRDRPVYEQYF